This TCR beta chain emerged from a study of T cell responses to AZD1222 COVID-19 vaccine. V lost 1 base and J lost 6, with 6 bases in between. The CDR3 contains 13 residues. The V gene's germline CDR1 is SGHVS and CDR2 FNYEAQ. Generated by immunoSEQ multiplex PCR, the TCRdb table keeps only in-frame clones and is missing some. The repertoire holds 100,000 to 150,000 clones, with 70% to 90% as singletons. This TCR came from an adult in good health. The chain carries TRBV7-6 and TRBJ2-2; no reliable D call. The starting material was peripheral blood, obtained on day 0 of AZD1222 vaccination. The CDR3 is CASSLGESGELFF. In DNA, the CDR3 is TGTGCCAGCAGCTTAGGCGAGTCCGGGGAGCTGTTTTTT. The complete variable domain, with remaining parts taken from reference TRBV7-6 and TRBJ2-2, reads GAGVSQSPRYKVTKRGQDVALRCDPISGHVSLYWYRQALGQGPEFLTYFNYEAQQDKSGLPNDRFSAERPEGSISTLTIQRTEQRDSAMYRCASSLGESGELFFGEGSRLTVL.